A selection of T cell receptor beta chains follows, all from one sample in a study of cytomegalovirus exposure and HLA in healthy donors. Sequencing was performed with immunoSEQ multiplex PCR; in TCRdb, only in-frame clones are kept and a portion is missing. The repertoire holds 90,000 to 100,000 clones, with roughly 9.4% as singletons. Sequences were obtained from PBMCs. The receptors come from a man aged 45-60 years in good health and CMV-seropositive. CDR3s include the opening cysteine and the closing phenylalanine or tryptophan. The D gene is left open where the match is weak. Clone size is stated in some rows and not others, as once, few, many or a class when expanded.

TRBD1	TRBV7-9	few	TRBJ2-1	15	CASSPFGTGHNEQFF	TGTGCCAGCAGCCCGTTCGGGACAGGACACAATGAGCAGTTCTTC
NA	TRBV5-1	few	TRBJ1-3	15	CASSSPGLTGNTIYF	TGCGCCAGCAGCTCACCGGGACTGACTGGAAACACCATATATTTT
NA	TRBV2	NA	TRBJ2-3	16	CASTQLAGEGADTQYF	TGTGCCAGCACCCAACTGGCGGGAGAGGGGGCAGATACGCAGTATTTT
TRBD1	TRBV4-1	NA	TRBJ1-4	17	CASSQVLQGPPNEKLFF	TGCGCCAGCAGCCAAGTCTTACAGGGGCCTCCTAATGAAAAACTGTTTTTT
TRBD2	TRBV28	NA	TRBJ2-1	14	CASDGLAGGREQFF	TGTGCCAGCGATGGGCTAGCGGGAGGGAGGGAGCAGTTCTTC
NA	TRBV28	few	TRBJ1-5	13	CASTLTGNQPQHF	TGTGCCAGCACCTTAACAGGGAATCAGCCCCAGCATTTT
NA	TRBV28	few	TRBJ1-2	15	CASSSPPGQLYGYTF	TGTGCCAGCAGTTCGCCACCGGGACAACTGTATGGCTACACCTTC
NA	TRBV7-9	few	TRBJ1-1	15	CASSLVQGPNTEAFF	TGTGCCAGCAGCTTAGTTCAGGGGCCGAACACTGAAGCTTTCTTT
TRBD1	TRBV28	NA	TRBJ2-3	15	CASNTGGRSADTQYF	TGTGCCAGCAACACAGGGGGGAGGTCCGCAGATACGCAGTATTTT
TRBD2	TRBV6-4	few	TRBJ2-7	19	CASSELGKGSGREPYEQYF	TGTGCCAGCAGTGAGTTAGGAAAGGGATCCGGGCGGGAGCCCTACGAGCAGTACTTC
TRBD1	TRBV27	NA	TRBJ2-1	15	CASSSPGTGDNEQFF	TGTGCCAGCAGTTCCCCCGGGACAGGGGACAATGAGCAGTTCTTC
TRBD2	TRBV6-6	NA	TRBJ2-1	15	CASVDGRASRDEQFF	TGTGCCAGCGTGGACGGGAGGGCCTCGAGGGATGAGCAGTTCTTC
NA	TRBV27	NA	TRBJ2-2	14	CASSERQNTGELFF	TGTGCCAGCAGTGAACGACAGAACACCGGGGAGCTGTTTTTT
NA	TRBV5-1	NA	TRBJ1-1	14	CASSPEGSGTEAFF	TGCGCCAGCAGCCCGGAGGGTAGTGGCACTGAAGCTTTCTTT
NA	TRBV5-8	NA	TRBJ1-6	15	CASTEPGAYNSPLHF	TGTGCCAGCACCGAACCAGGCGCCTATAATTCACCCCTCCACTTT
TRBD2	TRBV7-2	NA	TRBJ2-3	15	CASSWKAGRTDTQYF	TGTGCCAGCAGCTGGAAAGCGGGACGTACAGATACGCAGTATTTT
NA	TRBV9	NA	TRBJ1-1	13	CASSTNWWAEAFF	TGTGCCAGCAGCACTAACTGGTGGGCTGAAGCTTTCTTT
TRBD1	TRBV11-1	NA	TRBJ2-7	16	CASSTPATGGKNEQYF	TGTGCCAGCAGCACACCGGCGACAGGGGGAAAGAACGAGCAGTACTTC
NA	TRBV29-1	NA	TRBJ1-1	10	CSGTQAEAFF	TGCAGCGGCACACAGGCTGAAGCTTTCTTT
TRBD2	TRBV10-3	NA	TRBJ2-7	14	CAITSGTRDSAQYF	TGTGCCATCACCTCCGGGACTAGGGACTCCGCCCAGTACTTC
TRBD2	TRBV6-5	NA	TRBJ2-3	15	CASRSLAAPTNTQYF	TGTGCCAGCAGGTCACTAGCGGCCCCCACGAATACGCAGTATTTT
NA	TRBV2	few	TRBJ1-1	15	CASSIGRLGNTEAFF	TGTGCCAGCAGCATAGGGAGGCTGGGAAACACTGAAGCTTTCTTT
NA	TRBV28	few	TRBJ1-2	14	CASSPRGGHYGYTF	TGTGCCAGCAGTCCGAGGGGAGGTCACTATGGCTACACCTTC
NA	TRBV6-1	NA	TRBJ2-7	15	CASSEAKGAPYEQYF	TGTGCCAGCAGTGAAGCAAAAGGGGCCCCCTACGAGCAGTACTTC
NA	TRBV4-3	NA	TRBJ2-6	16	CASSQEEGTGANVLTF	TGCGCCAGCAGCCAAGAGGAGGGGACTGGGGCCAACGTCCTGACTTTC
TRBD1	TRBV10-1	few	TRBJ2-4	15	CASSDGTAAKNIQYF	TGCGCCAGCAGTGACGGGACAGCAGCCAAAAACATTCAGTACTTC
TRBD1	TRBV7-8	few	TRBJ2-4	16	CASSTWTGHAKNIQYF	TGTGCCAGCAGCACTTGGACAGGGCATGCCAAAAACATTCAGTACTTC
TRBD1	TRBV28	few	TRBJ1-2	15	CASSLVPGQGYGYTF	TGTGCCAGCAGTTTAGTGCCGGGACAGGGATATGGCTACACCTTC
TRBD1	TRBV6-1	few	TRBJ2-7	14	CASNRQGYGSEQYF	TGTGCCAGCAACAGACAGGGGTATGGCTCCGAGCAGTACTTC
TRBD2	TRBV28	NA	TRBJ2-3	15	CASREGSGFTDTQYF	TGTGCCTCCCGGGAGGGGTCAGGGTTTACAGATACGCAGTATTTT
NA	TRBV27	few	TRBJ1-1	17	CASSPLLGGGENTEAFF	TGTGCCAGCAGTCCACTTCTTGGGGGGGGAGAAAATACTGAAGCTTTCTTT
NA	TRBV15	NA	TRBJ2-7	15	CATSRRGQGAYEQYF	TGTGCCACCAGCAGACGAGGCCAGGGTGCCTACGAGCAGTACTTC
NA	TRBV7-9	NA	TRBJ1-1	14	CASSLEIASAEAFF	TGTGCCAGCAGCTTAGAAATTGCCTCGGCTGAAGCTTTCTTT
NA	TRBV19	few	TRBJ1-2	12	CASSITGYGYTF	TGTGCCAGTAGTATAACAGGCTATGGCTACACCTTC
NA	TRBV28	NA	TRBJ2-6	14	CASSSPAGANVLTF	TGTGCCAGCAGCTCCCCGGCTGGGGCCAACGTCCTGACTTTC
TRBD2	TRBV14	NA	TRBJ2-1	15	CASSLKGLVPNEQFF	TGTGCCAGCAGCCTTAAAGGACTAGTCCCTAATGAGCAGTTCTTC
NA	TRBV7-2	few	TRBJ1-3	16	CASSLQAGIVGNTIYF	TGTGCCAGCAGCTTACAAGCAGGGATTGTGGGAAACACCATATATTTT
NA	TRBV6-1	few	TRBJ2-4	15	CASSAEDRAKNIQYF	TGTGCCAGCAGTGCCGAGGACAGAGCCAAAAACATTCAGTACTTC
NA	TRBV18	few	TRBJ2-1	14	CASSPQTGDNEQFF	TGTGCCAGCTCACCACAGACGGGGGACAATGAGCAGTTCTTC
TRBD1	TRBV5-1	few	TRBJ2-7	15	CASSTTGTGVDEQYF	TGCGCCAGCAGCACTACAGGGACAGGGGTTGACGAGCAGTACTTC
TRBD1	TRBV6-1	NA	TRBJ2-5	15	CASTLHRDSQETQYF	TGTGCCAGCACCCTACACCGGGACAGCCAAGAGACCCAGTACTTC
NA	TRBV19	NA	TRBJ2-2	16	CASSIEYARPTGELFF	TGTGCCAGTAGTATAGAATATGCGAGGCCCACCGGGGAGCTGTTTTTT
TRBD1	TRBV7-9	NA	TRBJ2-1	14	CASSTGGGYNEQFF	TGTGCCAGCAGTACAGGGGGAGGTTACAATGAGCAGTTCTTC
TRBD1	TRBV5-3	few	TRBJ1-5	16	CARSFKSGGNNQPQHF	TGTGCCAGAAGCTTCAAATCAGGGGGAAACAATCAGCCCCAGCATTTT
TRBD1	TRBV14	few	TRBJ2-7	14	CASSHGQGGYEQYF	TGTGCCAGCAGCCACGGACAGGGTGGGTACGAGCAGTACTTC
TRBD1	TRBV6-5	NA	TRBJ2-7	14	CASRLTGGWTEQYF	TGTGCCAGCAGGCTGACAGGGGGCTGGACCGAGCAGTACTTC
NA	TRBV4-2	few	TRBJ2-7	15	CASSHSQGAQYEQYF	TGTGCCAGCAGCCACTCACAGGGTGCGCAATACGAGCAGTACTTC
NA	TRBV5-1	few	TRBJ2-3	16	CASSPNPTRSTDTQYF	TGCGCCAGCAGCCCTAACCCGACACGTAGCACAGATACGCAGTATTTT